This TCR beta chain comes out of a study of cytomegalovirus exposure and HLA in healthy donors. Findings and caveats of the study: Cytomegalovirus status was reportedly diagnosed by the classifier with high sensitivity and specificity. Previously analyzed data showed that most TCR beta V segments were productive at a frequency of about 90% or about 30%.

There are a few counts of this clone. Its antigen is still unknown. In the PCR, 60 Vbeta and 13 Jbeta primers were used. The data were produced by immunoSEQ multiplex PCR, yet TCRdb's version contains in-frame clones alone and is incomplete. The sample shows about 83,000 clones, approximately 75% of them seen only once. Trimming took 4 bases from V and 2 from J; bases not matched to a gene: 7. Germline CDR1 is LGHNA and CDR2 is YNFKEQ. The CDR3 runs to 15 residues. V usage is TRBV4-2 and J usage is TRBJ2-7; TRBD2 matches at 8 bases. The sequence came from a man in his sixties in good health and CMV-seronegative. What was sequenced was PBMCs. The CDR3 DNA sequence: TGTGCCAGCAGCCGACAACTAGCGGAGGCCTACGAGCAGTACTTC. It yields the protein CASSRQLAEAYEQYF.